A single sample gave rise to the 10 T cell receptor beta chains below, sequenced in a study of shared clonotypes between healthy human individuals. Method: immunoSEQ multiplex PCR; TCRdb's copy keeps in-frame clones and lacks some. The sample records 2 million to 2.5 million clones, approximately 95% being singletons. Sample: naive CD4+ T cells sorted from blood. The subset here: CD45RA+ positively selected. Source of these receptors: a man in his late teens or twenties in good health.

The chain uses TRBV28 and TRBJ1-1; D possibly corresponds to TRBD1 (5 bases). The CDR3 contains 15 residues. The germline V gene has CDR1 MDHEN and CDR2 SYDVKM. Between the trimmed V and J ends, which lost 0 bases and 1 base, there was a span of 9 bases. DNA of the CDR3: TGTGCCAGCAGTTTATGGGGGGATCAGAACACTGAAGCTTTCTTT. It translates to CASSLWGDQNTEAFF.

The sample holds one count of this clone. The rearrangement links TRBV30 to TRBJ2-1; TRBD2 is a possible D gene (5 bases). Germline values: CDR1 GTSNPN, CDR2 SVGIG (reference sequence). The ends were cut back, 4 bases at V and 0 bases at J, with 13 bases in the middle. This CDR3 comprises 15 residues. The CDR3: CAWKWRGSSYNEQFF. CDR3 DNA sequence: TGTGCCTGGAAATGGCGTGGGAGCTCCTACAATGAGCAGTTCTTC.

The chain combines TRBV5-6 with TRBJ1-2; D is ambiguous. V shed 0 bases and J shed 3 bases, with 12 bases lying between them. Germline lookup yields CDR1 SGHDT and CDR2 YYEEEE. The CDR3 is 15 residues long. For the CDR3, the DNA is TGTGCCAGCAGCTTGGGAGGTGCAGTCTACTATGGCTACACCTTC. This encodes CASSLGGAVYYGYTF.

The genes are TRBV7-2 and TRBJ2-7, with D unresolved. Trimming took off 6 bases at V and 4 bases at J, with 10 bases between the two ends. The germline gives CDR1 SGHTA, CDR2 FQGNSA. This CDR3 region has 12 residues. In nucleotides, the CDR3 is TGTGCCAGCAGGACTCAGAGTTACGAGCAGTACTTC. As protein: CASRTQSYEQYF.

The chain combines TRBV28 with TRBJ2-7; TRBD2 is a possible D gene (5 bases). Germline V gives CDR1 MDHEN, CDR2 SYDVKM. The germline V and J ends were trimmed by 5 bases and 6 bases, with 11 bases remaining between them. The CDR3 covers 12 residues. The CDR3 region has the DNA TGTGCCAGCAGTACTAGACCCCCCGAGCAGTACTTC. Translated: CASSTRPPEQYF.

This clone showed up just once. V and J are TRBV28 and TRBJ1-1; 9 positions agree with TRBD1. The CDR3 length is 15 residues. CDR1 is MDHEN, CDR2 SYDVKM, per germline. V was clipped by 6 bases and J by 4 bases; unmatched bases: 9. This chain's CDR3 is CASRTGTGFVTEAFF. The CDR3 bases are TGTGCCAGCAGAACCGGGACAGGGTTTGTCACTGAAGCTTTCTTT.

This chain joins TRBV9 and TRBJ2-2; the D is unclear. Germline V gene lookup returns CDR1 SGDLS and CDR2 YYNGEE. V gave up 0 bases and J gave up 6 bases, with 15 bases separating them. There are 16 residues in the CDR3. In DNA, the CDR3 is TGTGCCAGCAGCGTAGGAAAGGGTTCGGTTCCCGGGGAGCTGTTTTTT. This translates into CASSVGKGSVPGELFF.

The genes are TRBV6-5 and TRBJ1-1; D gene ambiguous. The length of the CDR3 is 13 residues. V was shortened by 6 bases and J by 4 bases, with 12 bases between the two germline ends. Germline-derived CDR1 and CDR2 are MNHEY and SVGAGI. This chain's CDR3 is CASRPRVATEAFF. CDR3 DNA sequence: TGTGCCAGCAGACCCCGGGTGGCCACTGAAGCTTTCTTT.

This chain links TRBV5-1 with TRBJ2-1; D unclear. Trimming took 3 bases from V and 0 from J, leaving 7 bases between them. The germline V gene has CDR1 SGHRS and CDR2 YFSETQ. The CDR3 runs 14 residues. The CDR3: CASSSSLSYNEQFF. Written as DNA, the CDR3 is TGCGCCAGCAGCTCAAGCCTCTCCTACAATGAGCAGTTCTTC.

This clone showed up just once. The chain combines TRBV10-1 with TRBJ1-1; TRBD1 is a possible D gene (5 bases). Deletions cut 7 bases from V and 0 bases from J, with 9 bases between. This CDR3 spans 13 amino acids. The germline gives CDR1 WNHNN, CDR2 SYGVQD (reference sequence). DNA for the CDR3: TGCGCCAGCACCCGGGACCTGAACACTGAAGCTTTCTTT. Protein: CASTRDLNTEAFF.